The T cell receptor beta chain under discussion was sequenced for a study of blood T cell repertoires in COVID-19. Study at large: Acute and convalescent COVID-19 samples came from the United States, Italy and Spain. PBMCs, B-cell-depleted T cells, or T cells provided the cDNA or gDNA that made up the material.

V gave up 4 bases and J gave up 1 base; unmatched junction bases: 5. CDR1 is KGHSH, CDR2 LQKENI, per germline. The CDR3 is 16 amino acids. Seattle's enrolled individuals joined amid active infection and were then monitored longitudinally. Measured with immunoSEQ multiplex PCR; TCRdb has only the in-frame clones, and not every one. The sample carries about 300,000 clones, about 89% recorded once. The receptor was derived from a woman in her thirties with COVID-19, enrolled during active disease. V usage is TRBV18 and J usage is TRBJ2-2, with 8 positions matching TRBD2. What was sequenced was peripheral blood. The CDR3 loop is CASSLVSGVNTGELFF. The CDR3 bases are TGTGCCAGCTCACTCGTTAGCGGGGTGAACACCGGGGAGCTGTTTTTT.